These T cell receptor beta chains were read from a single sample in a study of blood T cell repertoires in COVID-19. The repertoire was sequenced with immunoSEQ multiplex PCR; TCRdb's copy has only in-frame clones and lacks some. The sample lists about 55,000 clones; about 82% were seen once. The sequenced sample was peripheral blood. The origin of the receptors is a human donor in a cohort sampled during active COVID-19. The CDR3 runs from the conserved cysteine through the conserved F or W. Fields, in order: clone size, V gene, J gene, D gene, CDR3 protein, CDR3 DNA. A D gene is named only where the DNA matches it firmly. Part of the rows lack a size; the others show once, few, many or a class for expanded clones.

>.|TRBV5-1|TRBJ2-7|TRBD1
CASSLGDRAHEQYF
TGCGCCAGCAGCTTGGGGGACAGGGCCCACGAGCAGTACTTC
>.|TRBV19|TRBJ1-4|.
CASKGSGYEKLFF
TGTGCCAGTAAAGGTTCGGGATATGAAAAACTGTTTTTT
>.|TRBV29-1|TRBJ2-7|TRBD2
CSAYRAGGPFSSSYEQYF
TGCAGCGCTTACCGGGCGGGAGGGCCTTTTTCGAGCTCCTACGAGCAGTACTTC
>.|TRBV28|TRBJ1-2|.
CASSLNYGYTF
TGTGCCAGCAGCTTGAACTATGGCTACACCTTC
>.|TRBV5-8|TRBJ2-3|.
CASSLGQADTQYF
TGTGCCAGCAGCTTGGGACAGGCAGATACGCAGTATTTT
>.|TRBV28|TRBJ2-7|.
CASSTGTLGGFF
TGTGCCAGCAGCACCGGGACACTCGGAGGATTCTTC
>.|TRBV9|TRBJ1-3|.
CASSVIGDSGNTIYF
TGTGCCAGCAGCGTAATAGGGGACTCTGGAAACACCATATATTTT
>.|TRBV7-2|TRBJ2-7|.
CASSFGGARAYEQYF
TGTGCCAGCAGCTTTGGGGGGGCCAGGGCCTACGAGCAGTACTTC
>medium-sized|TRBV5-1|TRBJ2-7|.
CASSLVGQRSYEQYF
TGCGCCAGCAGCTTAGTAGGCCAGCGGAGTTACGAGCAGTACTTC
>.|TRBV2|TRBJ1-5|.
CASTDNYSNQPQHF
TGTGCCAGCACGGACAACTATAGCAATCAGCCCCAGCATTTT
>.|TRBV7-2|TRBJ2-1|.
CASSLATSNEQFF
TGTGCCAGCAGCTTAGCAACCAGCAATGAGCAGTTCTTC
>.|TRBV4-2|TRBJ1-2|.
CASSQAVYYGYTF
TGTGCCAGCAGCCAAGCTGTCTACTATGGCTACACCTTC
>.|TRBV10-3|TRBJ1-1|.
CAISDGGVEAFF
TGTGCCATCAGTGATGGAGGAGTTGAAGCTTTCTTT
>.|TRBV29-1|TRBJ2-1|.
CSVPPLYTGYNEQFF
TGCAGCGTTCCTCCTCTTTACACGGGCTACAATGAGCAGTTCTTC
>.|TRBV6-5|TRBJ2-1|.
CASGSLSNEQFF
TGTGCCAGCGGGAGCCTGAGCAATGAGCAGTTCTTC
>.|TRBV18|TRBJ2-1|.
CASSPLLPGLHDEQFF
TGTGCCAGCTCACCACTTTTACCGGGACTCCACGATGAGCAGTTCTTC
>.|TRBV28|TRBJ2-7|TRBD1
CASSLGTVISYEQYF
TGTGCCAGCAGTTTAGGGACAGTTATATCCTACGAGCAGTACTTC
>.|TRBV2|TRBJ1-4|.
CAGQQGIHEKLFF
TGTGCCGGCCAACAGGGTATTCATGAAAAACTGTTTTTT
>.|TRBV7-3|TRBJ2-3|TRBD1
CASSFGQGTDTQYF
TGTGCCAGCAGCTTTGGACAGGGCACAGATACGCAGTATTTT
>.|TRBV28|TRBJ2-7|TRBD2
CASSSPTGGGGEQYF
TGTGCCAGCAGTTCCCCGACGGGGGGAGGTGGCGAGCAGTACTTC
>.|TRBV5-1|TRBJ2-1|.
CASSLGGPQVEEFF
TGCGCCAGCAGCTTGGGCGGGCCTCAGGTCGAGGAGTTCTTC
>.|TRBV18|TRBJ2-5|TRBD1
CASSSNTGVETQYF
TGTGCCAGCTCATCTAATACAGGGGTGGAGACCCAGTACTTC
>.|TRBV10-3|TRBJ2-1|.
CAISEVVRGGYNEQFF
TGTGCCATCAGTGAGGTTGTGCGAGGTGGCTACAATGAGCAGTTCTTC
>.|TRBV6-2/TRBV6-3|TRBJ1-5|.
CASSYFPQGLNQPQHF
TGTGCCAGCAGTTACTTTCCCCAGGGCCTTAATCAGCCCCAGCATTTT
>.|TRBV19|TRBJ2-6|.
CASSAPRGTGANVLTF
TGTGCCAGTAGTGCCCCGAGAGGGACTGGGGCCAACGTCCTGACTTTC
>.|TRBV28|TRBJ2-7|.
CASSPHRISYEQYF
TGTGCCAGCAGTCCCCACAGGATCTCCTACGAGCAGTACTTC
>.|TRBV28|TRBJ1-2|.
CASSPGQYYGYTF
TGTGCCAGCAGCCCTGGGCAGTACTATGGCTACACCTTC
>.|TRBV27|TRBJ2-5|TRBD1
CASSSPNRGQETQYF
TGTGCCAGCAGTTCCCCCAACAGGGGACAAGAGACCCAGTACTTC
>once|TRBV18|TRBJ2-5|.
CASSPSGETQYF
TGTGCCAGCTCACCATCCGGGGAGACCCAGTACTTC
>.|TRBV7-2|TRBJ1-1|TRBD1
CASSRDRGEAFF
TGTGCCAGCAGCCGGGACAGGGGAGAAGCTTTCTTT
>.|TRBV2|TRBJ1-4|.
CASSETGTGREKLFF
TGTGCCAGCAGTGAGACCGGGACTGGGCGGGAAAAACTGTTTTTT